The rows below give T cell receptor beta chains drawn from one sample of a study of T cells in Graves' hyperthyroidism and ophthalmopathy. TCRdb reanalysed the multiplex PCR reads using MiXCR and keeps one entry per CDR3 protein. This table holds fewer than 400,000 distinct CDR3 sequences, roughly 17% found once. The sequenced sample was blood. These receptors came from a man under 40 with Graves' hyperthyroidism. Each CDR3 is given with its conserved first and last residue. The D gene is left open where the match is weak. Rows may omit the clone size; those that give it use once, few, many or a size class.

j_gene	v_gene	abundance	d_gene	CDR3aa	CDR3nt
TRBJ1-1	TRBV29-1	few	TRBD1	CSGLQGAQEAFF	TGCAGCGGACTACAGGGGGCTCAGGAAGCTTTCTTT
TRBJ2-7	TRBV5-6	.	TRBD2	CASSTGLVIDEQYF	TGTGCCAGCAGCACCGGACTAGTAATCGACGAGCAGTACTTC
TRBJ2-1	TRBV6-1	.	.	CASRRERSYNEQFF	TGTGCCAGCAGGCGAGAACGGTCCTACAATGAGCAGTTCTTC
TRBJ2-1	TRBV20-1	many	TRBD2	CSAKGLADYNEQFF	TGCAGTGCTAAAGGACTAGCGGACTACAATGAGCAGTTCTTC
TRBJ2-2	TRBV3-1	few	.	CASSQYGSNTGELFF	TGTGCCAGCAGCCAATATGGGTCGAACACCGGGGAGCTGTTTTTT
TRBJ2-1	TRBV20-1	few	TRBD2	CSARKLAGGPSGEQFF	TGCAGTGCTAGGAAACTAGCGGGAGGGCCTTCTGGCGAGCAGTTCTTC
TRBJ1-6	TRBV19	.	.	CASRMWLGYNSPLHF	TGTGCCAGTAGGATGTGGCTTGGGTATAATTCACCCCTCCACTTT
TRBJ2-3	TRBV4-2	many	TRBD2	CASSQKAAGGPGSTDTQYF	TGTGCCAGCAGCCAAAAGGCAGCGGGAGGGCCGGGAAGCACAGATACGCAGTATTTT
TRBJ2-1	TRBV20-1	.	.	CSATVWGEQFF	TGCAGTGCTACAGTATGGGGTGAGCAGTTCTTC
TRBJ2-5	TRBV28	many	.	CASRSSGGWETQYF	TGTGCCAGCAGAAGTAGCGGAGGGTGGGAGACCCAGTACTTC
TRBJ2-3	TRBV25-1	few	.	CASSEPGLGSRRFGDTQYF	TGTGCCAGCAGTGAACCGGGGTTGGGTAGCCGGAGGTTTGGAGATACGCAGTATTTT
TRBJ2-1	TRBV5-1	few	.	CARKTQASGYNEQFF	TGCGCCAGGAAAACACAGGCATCGGGTTACAATGAGCAGTTCTTC
TRBJ2-1	TRBV11-1	many	.	CASSHSGREQFF	TGTGCCAGCAGCCACAGTGGGAGGGAGCAGTTCTTC